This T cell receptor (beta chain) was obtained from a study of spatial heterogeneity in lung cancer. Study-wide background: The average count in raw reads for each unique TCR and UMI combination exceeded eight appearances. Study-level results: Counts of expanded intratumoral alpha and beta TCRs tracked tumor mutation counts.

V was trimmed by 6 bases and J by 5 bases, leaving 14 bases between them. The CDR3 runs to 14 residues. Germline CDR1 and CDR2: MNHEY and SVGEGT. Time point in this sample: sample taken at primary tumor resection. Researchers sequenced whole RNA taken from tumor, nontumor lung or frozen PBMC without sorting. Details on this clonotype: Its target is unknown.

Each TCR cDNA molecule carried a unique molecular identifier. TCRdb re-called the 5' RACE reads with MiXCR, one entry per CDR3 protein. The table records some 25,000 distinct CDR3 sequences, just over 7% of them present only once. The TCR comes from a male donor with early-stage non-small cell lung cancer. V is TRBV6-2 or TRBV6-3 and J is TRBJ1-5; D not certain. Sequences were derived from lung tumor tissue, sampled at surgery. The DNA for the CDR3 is TGTGCCAGCAGGACTACTGAGACCCATCAGCCCCAGCATTTT. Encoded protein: CASRTTETHQPQHF.